This passage covers 15 T cell receptor beta chains from one sample sequenced in a study of CD8 T cells in Susac syndrome. When the RNA was reverse transcribed, random hexamers were used with an input of about 0.5 to 1 ug. MiXCR was run by TCRdb on the immunoSEQ multiplex PCR reads, yielding one entry per CDR3 protein. The sample holds 150,000 or so distinct CDR3 sequences, approximately 95% seen once. The sequenced sample was CD4+ T cells from PBMCs. The receptors derive from a human donor with Susac syndrome.

This chain uses TRBV4-2 with TRBJ1-5; D is unclear. V was shortened by 0 bases and J by 6 bases, with 9 bases between the two germline ends. CDR3 length: 14 amino acids. Looked up from germline, CDR1 is LGHNA and CDR2 is YNFKEQ. CDR3 protein: CASSQELASQPQHF. DNA of the CDR3: TGTGCCAGCAGCCAAGAGCTGGCGAGTCAGCCCCAGCATTTT.

This clonotype has a single count. The V gene is TRBV10-2, the J gene TRBJ2-4; D is uncertain. CDR3 length equals 15 residues. CDR1 and CDR2 (germline): WSHSY, SAAADI. Trimming pared 3 bases from V and 1 base from J, leaving 10 bases between. This CDR3 reads CASSEPPGAKNIQYF. For the CDR3, the DNA is TGCGCCAGCAGTGAACCACCCGGGGCCAAAAACATTCAGTACTTC.

As to this clonotype: At one of its ends the junction is not consistent with the germline gene, which may arise from a read error. The chain couples TRBV6-1 to TRBJ2-1; no firm D call. This CDR3 is built from 9 residues. Per germline, CDR1 MNHNS and CDR2 SASEGT. CDR3 residues: CASSEAKTF. The DNA for the CDR3 is TGTGCCAGCAGTGAAGCGAAGACCTTC.

CDR3 in DNA: TGTGCCAGCAGTGAGGACAAGCAGTACTTC. Translated, it gives CASSEDKQYF. The V gene is TRBV2, the J gene TRBJ2-7; D is perhaps TRBD1 (5 bases). The CDR3 has 10 amino acids. Between the trimmed V and J ends, which lost 3 bases and 8 bases, there was a span of 5 bases. The germline V gene encodes CDR1 SNHLY and CDR2 FYNNEI.

The rearrangement joins TRBV18 to TRBJ1-3; D remains ambiguous. With 4 bases removed from V and 2 bases from J, the gap between germline ends came to 6 bases. Per germline, CDR1 KGHSH and CDR2 LQKENI. This CDR3 spans 13 amino acids. The CDR3 loop reads CASSLGTGNTIYF. CDR3 sequence (DNA): TGTGCCAGCTCACTCGGAACTGGAAACACCATATATTTT.

The chain is built from TRBV15 and TRBJ2-7; a weak D match, TRBD1 (6 bases). The CDR3 has 14 amino acids. Trimming took 6 bases from V and 2 from J, leaving 14 bases between them. Per germline, CDR1 LNHNV and CDR2 YYDKDF (reference sequence). The CDR3, as DNA: TGTGCCACCAGACAAGGGGGTTCCCCCTACGAGCAGTACTTC. Translating it yields CATRQGGSPYEQYF. The complete variable domain, with remaining parts taken from reference TRBV15 and TRBJ2-7, reads DAMVIQNPRYQVTQFGKPVTLSCSQTLNHNVMYWYQQKSSQAPKLLFHYYDKDFNNEADTPDNFQSRRPNTSFCFLDIRSPGLGDTAMYLCATRQGGSPYEQYFGPGTRLTVT.

This CDR3 reads CSVRTAGHEQYF. In DNA form, the CDR3 reads TGCAGCGTCCGGACGGCGGGGCACGAGCAGTACTTC. This rearrangement joins TRBV29-1 to TRBJ2-7; D is possibly TRBD2 (6 bases). This CDR3 contains 12 residues. The V end was cut by 6 bases, the J end by 5 bases, with 14 bases between. Germline V gene sequence: CDR1 SQVTM, CDR2 ANQGSEA.

The chain joins TRBV3-1 to TRBJ1-1; D may be TRBD1 (5 bases). V was cut by 2 bases and J by 5 bases, with 12 bases left in between. This CDR3 contains 14 residues. CDR1 is LGHDT, CDR2 YNNKEL, per germline (reference sequence). The DNA for the CDR3 is TGTGCCAGCAGCCAACCCGGGGCGGGGACTGAAGCTTTCTTT. It specifies CASSQPGAGTEAFF.

The rearrangement joins TRBV20-1 to TRBJ2-5; D not resolved. Trimming left V 3 bases short and J 5 bases short, with 16 bases between. The CDR3 sequence is 14 residues long. CDR1 and CDR2 (germline): DFQATT, SNEGSKA (reference sequence). DNA for the CDR3: TGCAGTGCTAGGGTTCAGGTGATGGTGGAGACCCAGTACTTC. This sequence encodes CSARVQVMVETQYF.

The chain joins TRBV5-6 to TRBJ2-4, with unresolved D. The V end was cut by 0 bases, the J end by 0 bases, with 7 bases between. This CDR3 comprises 15 residues. The germline CDR1 and CDR2 sequences are SGHDT and YYEEEE. CDR3 region: CASSLGALAKNIQYF. The CDR3 DNA follows: TGTGCCAGCAGCTTGGGGGCTCTAGCCAAAAACATTCAGTACTTC.

V and J are TRBV29-1 and TRBJ1-1, with D hard to call. Trimming pared 6 bases from V and 4 bases from J, leaving 6 bases between. CDR1 and CDR2 (germline): SQVTM, ANQGSEA. CDR3 size: 10 residues. This CDR3 is CSVASTEAFF. CDR3 in DNA: TGCAGCGTCGCGTCCACTGAAGCTTTCTTT.

The chain links TRBV20-1 to TRBJ1-1; 10 bases align to TRBD1. Looked up from germline, CDR1 is DFQATT and CDR2 is SNEGSKA (reference sequence). The CDR3 is 16 residues long. The ends lost 0 bases at V and 1 base at J; junction bases unmatched: 5. Written as DNA, the CDR3 is TGCAGTGCTAGAGACACCAGGACAGGGGGGAACACTGAAGCTTTCTTT. It encodes CSARDTRTGGNTEAFF.

The chain joins TRBV12-3 or TRBV12-4 to TRBJ1-6; no clear D. This CDR3 has 14 residues. Trimming removed 8 bases at V and 8 bases at J, with 16 bases between. The CDR3 DNA reads TGTGCCAGCCTACTTAGGTCCGGGCATTCACCCCTCCACTTT. Translation gives CASLLRSGHSPLHF.

In its sample, this clonotype was seen once. This chain uses TRBV20-1 with TRBJ2-7; D could derive from TRBD1 or TRBD2 (5 bases each). Germline lookup yields CDR1 DFQATT and CDR2 SNEGSKA (reference sequence). This CDR3 region has 13 residues. Trimming left V 3 bases short and J 9 bases short, with 18 bases between. CDR3 sequence reads: CSARRGDMSWQYF. The CDR3 coding sequence is TGCAGTGCTAGGCGAGGGGATATGTCGTGGCAGTACTTC.

This clonotype was seen more than once but under ten times. CDR3 sequence: CASSYGRAYEQYF. The CDR3 nucleotides read TGTGCCAGCAGCTACGGGCGGGCCTACGAGCAGTACTTC. This rearrangement joins TRBV7-6 to TRBJ2-7, with D possibly matching TRBD2 (5 bases). Trimming took 4 bases from V and 2 from J, leaving 9 bases between them. Germline values: CDR1 SGHVS, CDR2 FNYEAQ. The CDR3 extends over 13 amino acids.